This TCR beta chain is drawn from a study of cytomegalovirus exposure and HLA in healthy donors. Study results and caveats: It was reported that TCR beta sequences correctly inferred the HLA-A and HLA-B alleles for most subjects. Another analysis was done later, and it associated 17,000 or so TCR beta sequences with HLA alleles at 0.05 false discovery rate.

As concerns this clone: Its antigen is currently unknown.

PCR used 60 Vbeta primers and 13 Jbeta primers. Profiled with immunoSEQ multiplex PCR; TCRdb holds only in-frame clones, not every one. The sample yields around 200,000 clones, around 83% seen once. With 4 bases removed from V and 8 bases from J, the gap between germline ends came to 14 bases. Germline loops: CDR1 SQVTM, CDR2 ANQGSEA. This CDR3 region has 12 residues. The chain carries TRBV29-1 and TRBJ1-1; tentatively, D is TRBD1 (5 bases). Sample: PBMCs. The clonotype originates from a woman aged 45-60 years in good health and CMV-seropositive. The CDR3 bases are TGCAGCGTTGGACAGACAAACCAAGAAGCTTTCTTT. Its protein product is CSVGQTNQEAFF.